Below are 31 T cell receptor beta chains sequenced from a single sample in a study of cytomegalovirus exposure and HLA in healthy donors. Use of 60 Vbeta and 13 Jbeta primers characterized the PCR. Assay: immunoSEQ multiplex PCR; the TCRdb copy retains only in-frame clones and omits some. The sample records about 140,000 clones, approximately 78% being singletons. Sequences were obtained from PBMCs. These receptors all stem from a man between 18 and 35 years old in good health and CMV-seropositive.

V gene TRBV19 combines with J gene TRBJ1-1; perhaps TRBD1 as D (5 bases). The germline gives CDR1 LNHDA, CDR2 SQIVND (reference sequence). The V end was cut by 2 bases, the J end by 5 bases, with 12 bases between. This CDR3 contains 14 residues. CDR3 protein: CASSIQGGRTEAFF. In nucleotides, the CDR3 is TGTGCCAGTAGTATACAGGGAGGTAGGACTGAAGCTTTCTTT.

This chain joins TRBV4-1 and TRBJ2-5; TRBD2 might be the D (5 bases). V was clipped by 1 base and J by 4 bases, with 10 bases between them. Germline V gene lookup returns CDR1 MGHRA and CDR2 YSYEKL. The CDR3 consists of 14 residues. The CDR3 DNA follows: TGCGCCAGCAGCCAAGGGTCAGAGGGAGAGACCCAGTACTTC. It encodes CASSQGSEGETQYF.

The count of this clone is one. The chain uses TRBV9 and TRBJ2-2, with 8 bases lining up with TRBD1. The germline CDR1 and CDR2 sequences are SGDLS and YYNGEE. This CDR3 comprises 16 residues. V lost 3 bases and J lost 5; bases outside the gene matches: 9. The CDR3 loop reads CASSAGQGASTGELFF. CDR3 in DNA: TGTGCCAGCAGCGCCGGACAGGGAGCGAGTACCGGGGAGCTGTTTTTT.

Comment on this clone: The sample contains more than one DNA sequence encoding this CDR3. CDR3 residues: CASSQDRGTGELFF. Written as DNA, the CDR3 is TGCGCCAGCAGCCAAGACCGAGGCACCGGGGAGCTGTTTTTT. The rearrangement uses TRBV4-1 and TRBJ2-2; no reliable D call. Deletions cut 0 bases from V and 4 bases from J, with 6 bases between. CDR1 and CDR2 from the germline V gene are MGHRA and YSYEKL. This CDR3 has 14 residues.

The chain is built from TRBV7-9 and TRBJ2-5; D is undetermined. This CDR3 is built from 15 residues. V lost 1 base, J lost 2 bases, and 11 bases lay in between. In germline, CDR1 is SEHNR, CDR2 FQNEAQ (reference sequence). The CDR3 here is CASSLEAARQETQYF. CDR3 coding DNA: TGTGCCAGCAGCTTAGAGGCAGCGCGACAAGAGACCCAGTACTTC. Looking up the rest from reference TRBV7-9 and TRBJ2-5 gives the full variable domain: DTGVSQNPRHKITKRGQNVTFRCDPISEHNRLYWYRQTLGQGPEFLTYFQNEAQLEKSRLLSDRFSAERPKGSFSTLEIQRTEQGDSAMYLCASSLEAARQETQYFGPGTRLLVL.

The V gene is TRBV27, the J gene TRBJ1-5, with 7 nucleotides matching TRBD1. V gave up 8 bases and J gave up 4 bases; unmatched junction bases: 11. The CDR3 contains 15 residues. Germline-derived CDR1 and CDR2 are MNHEY and SMNVEV (reference sequence). The CDR3 nucleotides read TGTGCCAGCCGGCATACAGGGGTCCTAAATCAGCCCCAGCATTTT. Translation: CASRHTGVLNQPQHF.

This chain links TRBV11-2 with TRBJ1-2, with unresolved D. Germline V gene lookup returns CDR1 SGHAT and CDR2 FQNNGV. The germline V and J ends were trimmed by 0 bases and 4 bases, with 9 bases remaining between them. The CDR3 contains 14 residues. CDR3 DNA: TGTGCCAGCAGCTTAGATCGAGGCCTCTATGGCTACACCTTC. Translating it yields CASSLDRGLYGYTF.

This clone was recorded a few times. This chain links TRBV2 with TRBJ1-1, with unresolved D. Per the germline V gene, CDR1 is SNHLY and CDR2 is FYNNEI. This CDR3 contains 13 residues. Trimming cost V 4 bases and J 0 bases, with 6 bases left between them. This CDR3 reads CASSGLLNTEAFF. The CDR3 nucleotides are TGTGCCAGCAGTGGTTTATTGAACACTGAAGCTTTCTTT.

This sequence joins TRBV19 and TRBJ1-1, with D unclear. CDR3 length: 13 amino acids. The V end lost 4 bases, the J end lost 2 bases, and 8 bases lay between the germline ends. Germline CDR1 reads LNHDA; CDR2 reads SQIVND (reference sequence). The DNA of the CDR3 is TGTGCCAGTAGTACCGCTATCAACACTGAAGCTTTCTTT. Translated: CASSTAINTEAFF.

This clone has only a few counts. The CDR3 loop reads CASSQGASLTGSYGYTF. The CDR3 DNA is TGCGCCAGCAGCCAAGGGGCCTCCCTGACGGGGAGCTATGGCTACACCTTC. This rearrangement joins TRBV4-1 to TRBJ1-2; no definite D call. Germline CDR1 is MGHRA and CDR2 is YSYEKL. CDR3 size: 17 residues. V gave up 1 base and J gave up 4 bases, with 19 bases separating them.

CDR3 DNA sequence: TGTGCCAGCAGCTTGACAGGTTTTGGTAATGAGCAGTTCTTC. This codes for CASSLTGFGNEQFF. The V and J genes are TRBV7-8 and TRBJ2-1, with a tentative D call TRBD1 (6 bases). The V gene's germline CDR1 is SGHVS and CDR2 FQNEAQ. Deletions cut 3 bases from V and 7 bases from J, with 13 bases between. The CDR3 totals 14 residues.

This clone was counted only a few times. The J gene is TRBJ2-7, the V gene TRBV27, with 8 bases identical to TRBD2. The CDR3 contains 14 residues. V lost 6 bases and J lost 4; bases outside the gene matches: 8. Per the germline V gene, CDR1 is MNHEY and CDR2 is SMNVEV (reference sequence). CDR3 loop: CASSPWGTRYEQYF. For the CDR3, the DNA is TGTGCCAGCAGCCCTTGGGGGACTAGATACGAGCAGTACTTC.

V is TRBV5-6 and J is TRBJ2-2; no firm D call. This CDR3 is built from 14 residues. Trimming took off 2 bases at V and 1 base at J, with 6 bases between the two ends. CDR1 is SGHDT, CDR2 YYEEEE, per germline. As DNA, the CDR3 is TGTGCCAGCAGCTTTTCACAGAACACCGGGGAGCTGTTTTTT. Translating gives CASSFSQNTGELFF.

This chain joins TRBV30 and TRBJ2-3; D perhaps matches TRBD1 (6 bases). V was pared by 1 base and J by 5 bases, with 13 bases between. Germline lookup yields CDR1 GTSNPN and CDR2 SVGIG (reference sequence). The CDR3 runs to 14 residues. CDR3 sequence: CAWSAAGAVDTQYF. The CDR3 bases are TGTGCCTGGAGTGCGGCAGGGGCCGTAGATACGCAGTATTTT.

The chain couples TRBV28 to TRBJ2-1, with 14 bases that match TRBD2. V shed 5 bases and J 8 bases; nucleotides not matched to a gene: 8. This CDR3 comprises 16 residues. The germline CDR1 and CDR2 sequences are MDHEN and SYDVKM. CDR3 nucleotide sequence: TGTGCCAGCAGTCCCCCGACTAGCGGGAGGGCCTATGAGCAGTTCTTC. Protein product: CASSPPTSGRAYEQFF.

The genes are TRBV2 and TRBJ1-1, with D perhaps TRBD1 (6 bases). Germline V gives CDR1 SNHLY, CDR2 FYNNEI. Trimming stripped 6 bases from V and 1 base from J, with 9 bases between. The CDR3 totals 13 residues. The CDR3 is CASRDSPNTEAFF. DNA for the CDR3: TGTGCCAGCAGGGACAGCCCGAACACTGAAGCTTTCTTT. The full variable domain, its missing parts supplied by reference TRBV2 and TRBJ1-1, is EPEVTQTPSHQVTQMGQEVILRCVPISNHLYFYWYRQILGQKVEFLVSFYNNEISEKSEIFDDQFSVERPDGSNFTLKIRSTKLEDSAMYFCASRDSPNTEAFFGQGTRLTVV.

This clone showed up just a few times. V usage is TRBV19 and J usage is TRBJ1-1; D remains unclear. Trimming took off 1 base at V and 1 base at J, with 4 bases between the two ends. CDR3 length equals 13 residues. CDR1 LNHDA and CDR2 SQIVND come from the germline V gene (reference sequence). The DNA of the CDR3 is TGTGCCAGTAGTATAGCCCGGAACACTGAAGCTTTCTTT. Its protein is CASSIARNTEAFF.

This chain's CDR3 is CASSEGRPGDTDTQYF. The CDR3 DNA reads TGTGCCAGCAGTGAAGGGAGACCTGGGGACACAGATACGCAGTATTTT. The gene calls are TRBV6-4 and TRBJ2-3, with D perhaps matching TRBD2 (5 bases). V was cut by 3 bases and J by 2 bases, with 15 bases left in between. This CDR3 contains 16 residues. The germline V gene encodes CDR1 MRHNA and CDR2 SNTAGT.

The chain has TRBV4-1 and TRBJ1-2; D unclear. CDR1 is MGHRA, CDR2 YSYEKL, per germline. The CDR3 totals 13 residues. The V gene lost 1 base and the J gene lost 7 bases, with 10 bases spanning the gap. The CDR3 nucleotides are TGCGCCAGCAGCCAAGTAGTGAGCGTTGGCTACACCTTC. Residues: CASSQVVSVGYTF.

The chain links TRBV27 to TRBJ2-7; 10 bases fit TRBD2. Trimming removed 6 bases from V and 5 bases from J; junction bases left unmatched: 7. Germline V gene lookup returns CDR1 MNHEY and CDR2 SMNVEV (reference sequence). CDR3 size: 14 residues. The CDR3 nucleotides read TGTGCCAGCAGCCTAGCGGGAGCCGTCCACGAGCAGTACTTC. Amino acids: CASSLAGAVHEQYF.

The rearrangement links TRBV4-1 to TRBJ1-5, with unresolved D. CDR1 is MGHRA, CDR2 YSYEKL, per germline. V was shortened by 1 base and J by 3 bases, with 16 bases between the two germline ends. The CDR3 is 17 amino acids. The CDR3 is CASSQVTGREVNQPQHF. The CDR3 DNA is TGCGCCAGCAGCCAAGTGACGGGGAGGGAGGTCAATCAGCCCCAGCATTTT.

This chain connects TRBV10-3 to TRBJ1-4; no firm D call. The CDR3 has 12 amino acids. The V end was cut by 5 bases, the J end by 3 bases, with 4 bases between. Per the germline V gene, CDR1 is ENHRY and CDR2 is SYGVKD. This CDR3 reads CAISLSNEKLFF. As DNA, the CDR3 is TGTGCCATCAGTTTATCTAATGAAAAACTGTTTTTT.

J is TRBJ2-1 and V is TRBV4-2; D is uncertain. This CDR3 has 15 amino acids. Trimming removed 0 bases at V and 4 bases at J, with 10 bases between. The germline CDR1 and CDR2 sequences are LGHNA and YNFKEQ. CDR3 region: CASSQEGVLYNEQFF. The CDR3 DNA reads as TGTGCCAGCAGCCAAGAAGGAGTTCTATACAATGAGCAGTTCTTC.

V gene TRBV28 combines with J gene TRBJ1-2, with D possibly TRBD1 on 6 matching bases. Germline V gene data show CDR1 as MDHEN and CDR2 as SYDVKM. CDR3 size: 14 residues. V was clipped by 7 bases and J by 7 bases, with 19 bases between them. CDR3 protein: CASKERVQGVGYTF. The CDR3 bases are TGTGCCAGCAAGGAGAGAGTACAGGGAGTTGGCTACACCTTC.

The chain employs TRBV1 and TRBJ2-4; TRBD2, the table's D call, lacks a check against the DNA. TRBV1 represents a pseudogene. CDR3 size: 12 residues. CDR3 protein: CTSSQEDSIQYF. As DNA, the CDR3 is TGCACCAGCAGCCAAGAGGACTCCATTCAGTACTTC.

This clone showed up just a few times. J is TRBJ1-1 and V is TRBV5-1; unclear D gene. Between the trimmed V and J ends, which lost 0 bases and 2 bases, there was a span of 11 bases. This CDR3 is built from 15 residues. From germline, CDR1 is SGHRS and CDR2 YFSETQ. The CDR3: CASSLGGSSNTEAFF. In DNA, the CDR3 is TGCGCCAGCAGCTTGGGCGGGAGCTCAAACACTGAAGCTTTCTTT.

The CDR3 coding sequence is TGCAGCGCCGGGACAGGTTCTTCCTACGAGCAGTACTTC. It translates to CSAGTGSSYEQYF. The chain employs TRBV29-1 and TRBJ2-7, with 8 positions matching TRBD1. Losses at the gene ends were 7 bases for V and 1 base for J; bases not matched to a gene: 6. The CDR3 is made up of 13 amino acids. CDR1 SQVTM and CDR2 ANQGSEA come from the germline V gene.

The gene calls are TRBV5-1 and TRBJ1-4; D gene unclear. The CDR3 has 16 residues. V shed 0 bases and J shed 3 bases, with 12 bases lying between them. Germline V gives CDR1 SGHRS, CDR2 YFSETQ. CDR3 sequence reads: CASSLVRGASNEKLFF. The CDR3 bases are TGCGCCAGCAGCTTGGTTCGGGGAGCGTCTAATGAAAAACTGTTTTTT.

This sequence joins TRBV4-1 and TRBJ2-7, with a possible D match to TRBD1 (6 bases). V shed 0 bases and J shed 4 bases, with 13 bases lying between them. This CDR3 has 15 residues. CDR1 and CDR2 (germline): MGHRA, YSYEKL. CDR3 nucleotide sequence: TGCGCCAGCAGCCAAGATCGAGGGGGACAATACGAGCAGTACTTC. The encoded protein is CASSQDRGGQYEQYF.

The chain links TRBV2 to TRBJ1-1, with 7 bases matching TRBD1. CDR1 is SNHLY and CDR2 is FYNNEI in the germline V gene. With V trimmed by 5 bases and J by 9 bases, 6 bases remained unmatched. This CDR3 has 12 amino acids. Here the CDR3 DNA reads TGTGCCAGCAGTTATGACAGGGTCAAAGCTTTCTTT. Translation: CASSYDRVKAFF.

This clone came up a few times. The chain employs TRBV28 and TRBJ2-3, with 10 bases fitting TRBD1. Germline assignment: CDR1 MDHEN and CDR2 SYDVKM. The J segment lost 1 base and the V segment lost 6 bases, leaving 4 bases of the junction unmatched. This CDR3 is built from 15 residues. The CDR3 protein is CASRSGQGGTDTQYF. The CDR3 nucleotides are TGTGCCAGCAGATCCGGACAGGGGGGCACAGATACGCAGTATTTT.